One sample yielded the 21 T cell receptor beta chains listed below, sequenced in a study of memory CD4+ T cells and cytomegalovirus serostatus (dated by TCRdb to between 2019 and 2020). Single viable CD3+CD4+CD8-CD45RO+ cells were sorted as memory CD4+ T cells on a FACSAria II. The library was generated by the immunoSEQ multiplex PCR assay. Here the immuneACCESS table is served through TCRdb, limited to in-frame sequences with V and J called. Missing clones are a known gap in these copies; in checked studies unresolved V genes cover under half, and the rest lacks a known reason. The sample yields over 75,000 clones; 80% were counted once. The ten largest clones capture approximately 4% of the sample. The sequenced sample was memory CD4+ T cells from blood. The receptors were sampled from an adult in good health and CMV-seropositive.

The chain recombines TRBV5-8 with TRBJ2-3, with D perhaps given as TRBD1 or TRBD2 (5 bases each). V gave up 0 bases and J gave up 2 bases, with 13 bases separating them. The CDR3 has 16 residues. Germline V gives CDR1 SGHTS, CDR2 YDEGEE. CDR3: CASSLGGTFITDTQYF. The CDR3 region has the DNA TGTGCCAGCAGCTTGGGTGGGACGTTTATCACAGATACGCAGTATTTT.

In its sample, this clone was seen a few times. V and J are TRBV18 and TRBJ1-1; D gene uncertain. Trimming stripped 6 bases from V and 1 base from J, with 12 bases between. Germline CDR1 KGHSH, CDR2 LQKENI. This CDR3 has 14 amino acids. The CDR3 nucleotides are TGTGCCAGCTCTACAACCCACACGAACACTGAAGCTTTCTTT. Protein: CASSTTHTNTEAFF. The variable domain in full, completed from reference TRBV18 and TRBJ1-1, reads NAGVMQNPRHLVRRRGQEARLRCSPMKGHSHVYWYRQLPEEGLKFMVYLQKENIIDESGMPKERFSAEFPKEGPSILRIQQVVRGDSAAYFCASSTTHTNTEAFFGQGTRLTVV.

This clone occurred a few times. The rearrangement links TRBV28 to TRBJ2-3; 8 bases are a match to TRBD2. There are 17 residues in the CDR3. J gave up 0 bases and V 10 bases, and 15 bases lay outside the gene matches. Per the germline V gene, CDR1 is MDHEN and CDR2 is SYDVKM. Here the CDR3 reads CATETTWSGGSTDTQYF. The DNA for the CDR3 is TGTGCCACCGAGACTACCTGGAGCGGGGGTAGCACAGATACGCAGTATTTT.

The chain is built from TRBV6-1 and TRBJ1-4; 8 nucleotides match TRBD1. The germline CDR1 and CDR2 sequences are MNHNS and SASEGT. V trimming: 7 bases; J trimming: 5 bases; junction bases outside the gene matches: 9. CDR3 length: 15 amino acids. The CDR3 nucleotides are TGTGCCAGCACCCGAGGGGGGGACAGGAATGAAAAACTGTTTTTT. It is translated as CASTRGGDRNEKLFF.

This chain joins TRBV6-1 and TRBJ1-5, with D possibly matching TRBD1 (5 bases). The CDR3 is 16 amino acids. Trimming took 2 bases from V and 3 from J, leaving 14 bases between them. In germline, CDR1 is MNHNS, CDR2 SASEGT. CDR3 in amino acids: CASSERGGDPNQPQHF. CDR3 nucleotide sequence: TGTGCCAGCAGTGAAAGGGGTGGGGACCCCAATCAGCCCCAGCATTTT.

The chain carries TRBV4-1 and TRBJ2-3; 10 bases map to TRBD2. The CDR3 covers 18 residues. J was trimmed by 0 bases and V by 7 bases; bases with no gene match: 13. Germline assignment: CDR1 MGHRA and CDR2 YSYEKL. This CDR3 reads CASNRRSSGRESTDTQYF. CDR3 DNA sequence: TGCGCCAGCAACCGAAGGTCTAGCGGGAGAGAAAGCACAGATACGCAGTATTTT.

This clone was seen a few times. The chain employs TRBV6-1 and TRBJ1-2; D is uncertain. Trimming stripped 11 bases from V and 2 bases from J, with 18 bases between. The CDR3 contains 14 residues. Germline CDR1 and CDR2: MNHNS and SASEGT. CDR3 bases: TGTGCCTCAGAGACCTTACAAGAAAACTATGGCTACACCTTC. Its protein is CASETLQENYGYTF.

J is TRBJ1-5 and V is TRBV7-2; maybe TRBD1 (5 bases). V lost 1 base, J lost 6 bases, and 13 bases lay in between. Germline CDR1 SGHTA, CDR2 FQGNSA. CDR3 size: 15 residues. CDR3 sequence: CASSLEIGAGQPQHF. For the CDR3, the DNA is TGTGCCAGCAGCTTAGAGATAGGGGCAGGTCAGCCCCAGCATTTT.

This CDR3 is CASSIGRLGRETQYF. The CDR3 coding sequence is TGTGCCAGTAGTATAGGCAGGTTAGGGCGAGAGACCCAGTACTTC. The chain has TRBV19 and TRBJ2-5; D remains unclear. The germline V and J ends were trimmed by 1 base and 4 bases, with 13 bases remaining between them. The germline CDR1 and CDR2 sequences are LNHDA and SQIVND (reference sequence). CDR3 length: 15 amino acids.

The rearrangement links TRBV9 to TRBJ1-2; D not resolved. Deletions cut 0 bases from V and 3 bases from J, with 6 bases between. The CDR3 sequence is 13 residues long. Germline V gene data show CDR1 as SGDLS and CDR2 as YYNGEE. CDR3 coding DNA: TGTGCCAGCAGCGTAGGGGAGTACTATGGCTACACCTTC. Its protein is CASSVGEYYGYTF.

The chain joins TRBV10-3 to TRBJ2-2, with no clear D. The CDR3 contains 18 residues. Germline V gives CDR1 ENHRY, CDR2 SYGVKD. The V gene lost 0 bases and the J gene lost 6 bases, with 20 bases spanning the gap. The CDR3: CAISESISRATPAGELFF. Here the CDR3 DNA reads TGTGCCATCAGTGAGTCGATCTCCCGGGCGACCCCCGCCGGGGAGCTGTTTTTT.

The rearrangement joins TRBV6-1 to TRBJ1-4, with a possible D match to TRBD1 (5 bases). CDR1 and CDR2 from the germline V gene are MNHNS and SASEGT. The CDR3 is 14 residues long. Trimming shortened V by 1 base and J by 2 bases, and 5 bases separated the two germline ends. The CDR3 spells CASSEGGTNEKLFF. The CDR3 DNA is TGTGCCAGCAGTGAAGGGGGGACTAATGAAAAACTGTTTTTT.

V gene TRBV4-2 combines with J gene TRBJ2-6; D not resolved. Germline CDR1 and CDR2: LGHNA and YNFKEQ. The germline V and J ends were trimmed by 7 bases and 0 bases, with 16 bases remaining between them. CDR3 length: 17 amino acids. The CDR3 protein is CASTPAQAISGANVLTF. The CDR3 DNA reads TGTGCCAGCACCCCGGCACAAGCCATCTCTGGGGCCAACGTCCTGACTTTC.

This rearrangement joins TRBV5-6 to TRBJ2-2; no reliable D call. Germline lookup yields CDR1 SGHDT and CDR2 YYEEEE. This CDR3 has 17 amino acids. V lost 4 bases and J lost 3, with 19 bases in between. CDR3 region: CASSTDGRLQYTGELFF. In DNA form, the CDR3 reads TGTGCCAGCAGCACAGACGGTCGACTCCAGTACACCGGGGAGCTGTTTTTT.

The rearrangement links TRBV5-4 to TRBJ2-7; D is ambiguous. Per the germline V gene, CDR1 is SGHNT and CDR2 is YYREEE (reference sequence). Trimming removed 0 bases from V and 1 base from J, with 5 bases in between. This CDR3 is 13 amino acids long. The CDR3 nucleotides read TGTGCCAGCAGCTTGGTCGGGTCCTACGAGCAGTACTTC. Translating gives CASSLVGSYEQYF.

V gene TRBV5-1 combines with J gene TRBJ2-1, with 8 bases identical to TRBD1. The V gene's germline CDR1 is SGHRS and CDR2 YFSETQ. The V gene end was trimmed by 1 base and the J gene end by 9 bases; junction bases not matched to a gene: 3. The CDR3 runs to 13 residues. The CDR3 loop reads CASSLQGAGEQFF. DNA of the CDR3: TGCGCCAGCAGCTTGCAGGGGGCGGGTGAGCAGTTCTTC.

The J gene is TRBJ2-7, the V gene TRBV5-5; D could derive from TRBD1 or TRBD2 (5 bases each). V lost 4 bases and J 5 bases, leaving 10 bases between the germline ends. The CDR3 totals 12 residues. Germline values: CDR1 SGHKS, CDR2 YYEKEE (reference sequence). The CDR3 reads CASSPEGHEQYF. The CDR3 DNA reads TGTGCCAGCAGCCCCGAGGGGCACGAGCAGTACTTC.

V gene TRBV6-1 combines with J gene TRBJ2-7, with D perhaps assigned TRBD1 or TRBD2 (5 bases each). The length of the CDR3 is 13 residues. Germline CDR1 is MNHNS and CDR2 is SASEGT. Trimming pared 8 bases from V and 2 bases from J, leaving 13 bases between. The CDR3 DNA is TGTGCCAGCCGCAGAGGGACGGCCTACGAGCAGTACTTC. Residues: CASRRGTAYEQYF.

V usage is TRBV11-3 and J usage is TRBJ2-3, with D maybe TRBD1 (6 bases). The CDR3 has 14 amino acids. V shed 5 bases and J shed 5 bases, with 14 bases lying between them. CDR1 SGHNT and CDR2 YENEEA come from the germline V gene. The CDR3 DNA follows: TGTGCCAGCAGCATCCGGGACAAAGGAGATACGCAGTATTTT. Translation: CASSIRDKGDTQYF.

The CDR3 is CASSIDHKTSYEQYF. CDR3 nucleotides: TGTGCCAGTAGTATTGATCACAAGACGTCCTACGAGCAGTACTTC. This chain connects TRBV19 to TRBJ2-7; D unresolved. Per the germline V gene, CDR1 is LNHDA and CDR2 is SQIVND (reference sequence). This CDR3 spans 15 amino acids. V lost 3 bases and J lost 1, with 13 bases in between.

The V call is TRBV28, the J call TRBJ2-1; 7 bases match TRBD2. Unmatched junction bases numbered 3, after V lost 2 bases and J lost 2 bases. The CDR3 spans 15 residues. Germline CDR1 is MDHEN and CDR2 is SYDVKM. CDR3 sequence (DNA): TGTGCCAGCAGTTTAGGGGGGGTGACCTACAATGAGCAGTTCTTC. This codes for CASSLGGVTYNEQFF.